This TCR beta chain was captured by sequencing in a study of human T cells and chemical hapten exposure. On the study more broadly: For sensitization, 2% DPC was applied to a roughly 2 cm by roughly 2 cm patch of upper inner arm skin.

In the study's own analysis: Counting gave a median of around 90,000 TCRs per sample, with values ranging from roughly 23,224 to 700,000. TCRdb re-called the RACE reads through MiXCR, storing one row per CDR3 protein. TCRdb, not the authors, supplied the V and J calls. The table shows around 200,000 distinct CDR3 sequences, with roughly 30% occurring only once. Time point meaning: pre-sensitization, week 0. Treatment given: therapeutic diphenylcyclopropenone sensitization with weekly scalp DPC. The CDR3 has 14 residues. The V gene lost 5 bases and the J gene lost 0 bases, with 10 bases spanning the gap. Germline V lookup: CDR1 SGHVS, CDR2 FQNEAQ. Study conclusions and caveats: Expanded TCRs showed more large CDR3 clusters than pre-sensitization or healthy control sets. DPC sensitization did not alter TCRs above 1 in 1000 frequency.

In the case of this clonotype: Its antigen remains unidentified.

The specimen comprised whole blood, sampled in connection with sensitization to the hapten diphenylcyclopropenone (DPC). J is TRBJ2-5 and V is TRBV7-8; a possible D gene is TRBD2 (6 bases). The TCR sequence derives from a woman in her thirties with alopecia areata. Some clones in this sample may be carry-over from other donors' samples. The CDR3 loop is CASSARDYQETQYF. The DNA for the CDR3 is TGTGCCAGCAGCGCACGGGACTACCAAGAGACCCAGTACTTC.